This T cell receptor beta chain is from a study of vaccination effects on CD4 cells after COVID-19. Profiled with immunoSEQ multiplex PCR; TCRdb holds only in-frame clones, not every one. The sample carries more than 20,000 clones, more than 60% recorded once. As regards this clone: The antigen is not known.

The ViraFEST assay expanded antigen-specific CD4+ T cells with viral peptide pools before sequencing. The culture ran for nine to eleven days, and then CD4+ T cells were isolated. Convalescent patients had PCR-confirmed SARS-CoV-2 infection between March and December 2020. Wells of 1.5 million to 2 million PBMC each were grown with 10 IU/ml IL-2 and approximately 9.5 ug/ml peptides. The specimen comprised CD4+ T cells from PBMCs cultured with a peptide pool, sampled before COVID-19 vaccination. This receptor was identified in a human donor who had a prior SARS-CoV-2 infection.

CDR3 in DNA: TGTGCCAGTAAACTCTCCAGGGCAAGGAATTCACCCCTCCACTTT. Translation gives CASKLSRARNSPLHF. The V gene is TRBV19, the J gene TRBJ1-6, with TRBD1 as a possible D gene (5 bases). The germline V gene has CDR1 LNHDA and CDR2 SQIVND (reference sequence). The CDR3 is 15 amino acids. The ends were cut back, 7 bases at V and 7 bases at J, with 17 bases in the middle.